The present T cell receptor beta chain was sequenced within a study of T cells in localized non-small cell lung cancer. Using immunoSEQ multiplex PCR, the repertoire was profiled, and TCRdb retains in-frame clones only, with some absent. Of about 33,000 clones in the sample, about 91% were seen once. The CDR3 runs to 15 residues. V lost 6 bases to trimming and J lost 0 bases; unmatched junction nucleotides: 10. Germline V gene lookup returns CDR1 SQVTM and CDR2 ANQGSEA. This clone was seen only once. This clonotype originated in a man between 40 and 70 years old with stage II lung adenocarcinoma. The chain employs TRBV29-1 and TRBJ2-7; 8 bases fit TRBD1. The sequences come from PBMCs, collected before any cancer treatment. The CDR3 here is CSVLTWTGISYEQYF. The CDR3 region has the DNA TGCAGCGTGTTGACCTGGACAGGGATCTCCTACGAGCAGTACTTC.